These T cell receptor beta chains were read from a single sample in a study of cytomegalovirus exposure and HLA in healthy donors. Using immunoSEQ multiplex PCR, the repertoire was profiled, and TCRdb retains in-frame clones only, with some absent. Of 140,000 or so clones in the sample, approximately 88% were seen once. The sequencing sample was made of PBMCs. The receptors originated from a woman aged 40 to 50 in good health and CMV-seronegative. The CDR3 runs from the conserved cysteine through the conserved F or W. Fields, in order: clone size, CDR3 length, V gene, J gene, D gene, CDR3 DNA, CDR3 protein. A D gene is named only where the DNA matches it firmly. A clone size is listed for some rows: how often the clone was seen (once, few, many), or a class if it is expanded.

-,14,TRBV5-8,TRBJ2-7,TRBD1,TGTGCCAGCAGGAGACAGGGGGAGGTAGGGGAGCAGTACTTC,CASRRQGEVGEQYF
once,13,TRBV7-9,TRBJ2-1,-,TGTGCCAGCAGCCCCGAGTGGGGGGATGAGCAGTTCTTC,CASSPEWGDEQFF
-,14,TRBV18,TRBJ2-7,TRBD2,TGTGCCAGCTCACCAGGACTAGTAGCCTACGAGCAGTACTTC,CASSPGLVAYEQYF
-,14,TRBV4-1,TRBJ2-7,-,TGCGCCAGCAGCCCCTGGCAGGCGTCCTACGAGCAGTACTTC,CASSPWQASYEQYF
few,14,TRBV19,TRBJ2-1,-,TGTGCCAGTACGGGCGGGGTCTCCTACAATGAGCAGTTCTTC,CASTGGVSYNEQFF
-,16,TRBV30,TRBJ2-7,TRBD1,TGTGCCTGGAGTCCCCCCTTCGGACAGGCGACCTACGAGCAGTACTTC,CAWSPPFGQATYEQYF
-,16,TRBV4-2,TRBJ2-2,TRBD2,TGTGCCAGCAGCCAAGCAGCGGGAGGGGGCACCGGGGAGCTGTTTTTT,CASSQAAGGGTGELFF
-,14,TRBV30,TRBJ2-2,-,TGTGCCTGGAGCCCCCAGGGGAAGACCGGGGAGCTGTTTTTT,CAWSPQGKTGELFF
-,12,TRBV5-8,TRBJ2-2,-,TGTGCCAGCAGAGGGGGGGCGAGGGAGCTGTTTTTT,CASRGGARELFF
-,17,TRBV5-5,TRBJ1-2,TRBD1,TGTGCCAGCAGTATTGGGACAGGGTATGCGCCTAACTATGGCTACACCTTC,CASSIGTGYAPNYGYTF
-,14,TRBV4-3,TRBJ2-7,TRBD1,TGCGCCCGAAGACGGACAGGGGGTGGATACGAGCAGTACTTC,CARRRTGGGYEQYF
few,17,TRBV19,TRBJ2-2,TRBD2,TGTGCCAGTAGTCTCCCCTGGCTAGCGGGGAACACCGGGGAGCTGTTTTTT,CASSLPWLAGNTGELFF
once,16,TRBV10-1,TRBJ2-6,-,TGCGCCAGCAGTGGCCCAGGCCCCTCTGGGGCCAACGTCCTGACTTTC,CASSGPGPSGANVLTF
-,14,TRBV30,TRBJ2-7,TRBD2,TGTGCCTGGAGTCAAGCGGGGGTGATCCACGAGCAGTACTTC,CAWSQAGVIHEQYF
-,13,TRBV7-6,TRBJ1-1,-,TGTGCCAGCAGCTTATCTGTCGGGACTGAAGCTTTCTTT,CASSLSVGTEAFF
-,15,TRBV5-1,TRBJ2-1,TRBD2,TGCGCCAGCAGCGAGGGCGGGAGCTCCTACAATGAGCAGTTCTTC,CASSEGGSSYNEQFF
-,21,TRBV4-1,TRBJ2-5,TRBD1,TGCGCCAGCAGCCGATTAACGTCCGGGACAGGGTCTAGGTCTATTTGGGAGACCCAGTACTTC,CASSRLTSGTGSRSIWETQYF
-,16,TRBV4-1,TRBJ2-7,TRBD2,TGCGCCAGCAGCCTTATTAGCGGGAAGTTCGCCGGCGAGCAGTACTTC,CASSLISGKFAGEQYF
-,15,TRBV6-1,TRBJ2-1,TRBD1,TGTGCCAGCAGGGGACAGCCACAGGGAAACAATGAGCAGTTCTTC,CASRGQPQGNNEQFF
-,15,TRBV4-2,TRBJ2-7,TRBD2,TGTGCCAGCAGCCAAGGGACTAGCGCCTTTTACGAGCAGTACTTC,CASSQGTSAFYEQYF
-,12,TRBV5-1,TRBJ2-1,-,TGCGCCAGCAGCCCCGACTTGAATGAGCAGTTCTTC,CASSPDLNEQFF
-,16,TRBV7-9,TRBJ2-5,-,TGTTCCAGCAGCTTAAGCAGGGCGGCTCTCCAAGAGACCCAGTACTTC,CSSSLSRAALQETQYF
-,12,TRBV7-9,TRBJ2-7,-,TGTTCCAGCAGCCTATTTTCATACGAGCAGTACTTC,CSSSLFSYEQYF
-,14,TRBV6-5,TRBJ2-2,-,TGTGCCAGCAGCCTCGGGGTGCGGGCGGCGGAGCTGTTTTTT,CASSLGVRAAELFF
-,14,TRBV6-1,TRBJ1-4,-,TGTGCCAGCAGTGAAGTCCAGTTTTTTGAAAAACTGTTTTTT,CASSEVQFFEKLFF
-,15,TRBV7-9,TRBJ1-1,-,TGTGCCAGCAGCCCTCCCGAGGGGGGGAGCACTGAAGCTTTCTTT,CASSPPEGGSTEAFF
-,14,TRBV4-1,TRBJ1-5,-,TGCGCCAGCAGCATAGGTACCGGAGGTCAGCCCCAGCATTTT,CASSIGTGGQPQHF
-,15,TRBV6-6,TRBJ2-7,-,TGTGCCAGCAGTTACTGGGGGCAGGGGCGGAGGGAGCAGTACTTC,CASSYWGQGRREQYF
-,12,TRBV7-9,TRBJ2-5,TRBD2,TGTGCCAGCCAAACTAGCGGAGAGACCCAGTACTTC,CASQTSGETQYF
-,11,TRBV6-5,TRBJ1-4,-,TGTGCCAGCGGAGTAGGAGAAAAACTGTTTTTT,CASGVGEKLFF
-,13,TRBV6-1,TRBJ2-7,-,TGTGCCAGCACCCTCAGGGATTCCTACGAGCAGTACTTC,CASTLRDSYEQYF
-,16,TRBV4-2,TRBJ1-3,TRBD1,TGTGCCAGCAGCCAGGGGGGACAGAACTCTGGAAACACCATATATTTT,CASSQGGQNSGNTIYF
-,16,TRBV19,TRBJ2-5,TRBD2,TGTGCCAGTAGTATTGGATTACTAGCGTCTCAAGAGACCCAGTACTTC,CASSIGLLASQETQYF
-,15,TRBV7-2,TRBJ2-2,TRBD1,TGTGCCAGCAGCCGCCGACAGGGAAGCACCGGGGAGCTGTTTTTT,CASSRRQGSTGELFF
-,14,TRBV10-3,TRBJ2-1,TRBD2,TGTGCCATCAACGAGCGGGAGAATGAAAATGAGCAGTTCTTC,CAINERENENEQFF
-,15,TRBV19,TRBJ2-1,TRBD2,TGTGCCAGTAGATCTCCACTAGCGGGAGTGAGGGAGCAGTTCTTC,CASRSPLAGVREQFF
-,14,TRBV29-1,TRBJ1-4,TRBD1,TGCAGCGTTGGTTCGGGACAGCCAAATGAAAAACTGTTTTTT,CSVGSGQPNEKLFF
-,15,TRBV4-1,TRBJ2-7,-,TGCGCCAGCAGCCGAAATATAGCGATAGACTACGAGCAGTACTTC,CASSRNIAIDYEQYF
-,13,TRBV6-1,TRBJ2-5,-,TGTGCCAGCAACGAACAGCTCCAAGAGACCCAGTACTTC,CASNEQLQETQYF
-,14,TRBV11-3,TRBJ2-5,-,TGTGCCAGCAGCTTAGGGACTGCCGAAGAGACCCAGTACTTC,CASSLGTAEETQYF